These T cell receptor beta chains were read from a single sample in a study of blood T cell repertoires in COVID-19. The method was immunoSEQ multiplex PCR; TCRdb's version includes in-frame clones alone and lacks a portion of them. The table records 65,000 to 70,000 clones, around 82% of them present only once. The sequencing input was peripheral blood. The receptor source for this set is a woman aged 55 to 70 with acute or convalescent COVID-19. The CDR3 runs from the conserved cysteine through the conserved F or W. D genes are given only for firm matches. The listing skips clone size in some rows; elsewhere it reads once, few, many or a size class.

D gene: TRBD1
clone size: few
V gene: TRBV25-1
J gene: TRBJ2-7
CDR3 DNA: TGTGCCAGCAGTGGGACAGGGCTCTCCTACGAGCAGTACTTC
CDR3 protein: CASSGTGLSYEQYF

D gene: TRBD1
clone size: .
V gene: TRBV7-6
J gene: TRBJ2-7
CDR3 DNA: TGTGCCAGCAGCTTAGTGGGCGGGACAGGTGAAGTCTACGAGCAGTACTTC
CDR3 protein: CASSLVGGTGEVYEQYF

D gene: .
clone size: .
V gene: TRBV5-1
J gene: TRBJ2-7
CDR3 DNA: TGCGCCAGCAGCTTGGAGCAGGGGTGGGAGCAGTACTTC
CDR3 protein: CASSLEQGWEQYF

D gene: .
clone size: .
V gene: TRBV2
J gene: TRBJ1-5
CDR3 DNA: TGTGCCAGCAGTGAGAGGGAAAGACAGCCCCAGCATTTT
CDR3 protein: CASSERERQPQHF

D gene: .
clone size: .
V gene: TRBV5-7
J gene: TRBJ1-5
CDR3 DNA: TGTGCCAGCAGCTGGGGACAAAATAAGGGCAATCAGCCCCAGCATTTT
CDR3 protein: CASSWGQNKGNQPQHF

D gene: .
clone size: .
V gene: TRBV18
J gene: TRBJ1-1
CDR3 DNA: TGTGCCAGCTCTGTGGGCACCAAGAACACTGAAGCTTTCTTT
CDR3 protein: CASSVGTKNTEAFF

D gene: .
clone size: once
V gene: TRBV11-2
J gene: TRBJ2-1
CDR3 DNA: TGTGCCAGCAGCCCCGGGTACACCAATGAGCAGTTCTTC
CDR3 protein: CASSPGYTNEQFF

D gene: .
clone size: .
V gene: TRBV4-1
J gene: TRBJ1-5
CDR3 DNA: TGCGCCAGCAGCCGGGAGAGAGAGCAGCCCCAGCATTTT
CDR3 protein: CASSREREQPQHF

D gene: TRBD1
clone size: .
V gene: TRBV5-1
J gene: TRBJ1-1
CDR3 DNA: TGCGCCAGCAGCCCGACAGGGGCGGGGGCTTTCTTT
CDR3 protein: CASSPTGAGAFF

D gene: .
clone size: .
V gene: TRBV6-5
J gene: TRBJ2-3
CDR3 DNA: TGTGCCAGCAGCCCGGGACAAATACGCACAGATACGCAGTATTTT
CDR3 protein: CASSPGQIRTDTQYF

D gene: .
clone size: few
V gene: TRBV7-6
J gene: TRBJ2-7
CDR3 DNA: TGTGCCAGCAGCCCCAGGCAGGGGACATCCTACGAGCAGTACTTC
CDR3 protein: CASSPRQGTSYEQYF

D gene: .
clone size: .
V gene: TRBV24-1
J gene: TRBJ1-2
CDR3 DNA: TGTGCCACCAGTGATATCCTTTCCAACTATGGCTACACCTTC
CDR3 protein: CATSDILSNYGYTF

D gene: .
clone size: .
V gene: TRBV25-1
J gene: TRBJ1-2
CDR3 DNA: TGTGCCAGCAGTGAACTCAGGGGCGGTGGCTACACCTTC
CDR3 protein: CASSELRGGGYTF

D gene: .
clone size: .
V gene: TRBV18
J gene: TRBJ1-4
CDR3 DNA: TGTGCCAGCTCACCCCCGGATCGTAGGGGTGAAAAACTGTTTTTT
CDR3 protein: CASSPPDRRGEKLFF

D gene: .
clone size: .
V gene: TRBV6-6
J gene: TRBJ1-2
CDR3 DNA: TGTGCCAGAAATGCCCGTAGACAGGCCGGTAAGGGTGGCTACACCTTC
CDR3 protein: CARNARRQAGKGGYTF

D gene: .
clone size: once
V gene: TRBV27
J gene: TRBJ2-7
CDR3 DNA: TGTGCCAGCAGTTTATGGGGCGGGGTACCTTACGAGCAGTACTTC
CDR3 protein: CASSLWGGVPYEQYF

D gene: .
clone size: few
V gene: TRBV2
J gene: TRBJ1-5
CDR3 DNA: TGTGCCAGCGGGGGAGGAGGCAATCAGCCCCAGCATTTT
CDR3 protein: CASGGGGNQPQHF

D gene: TRBD1
clone size: .
V gene: TRBV5-1
J gene: TRBJ2-7
CDR3 DNA: TGCGCCAGCAGCTTGGCACAGGGGGTCTACGAGCAGTACTTC
CDR3 protein: CASSLAQGVYEQYF

D gene: .
clone size: .
V gene: TRBV18
J gene: TRBJ1-4
CDR3 DNA: TGTGCCAGCTCAACCAATGGACAAGGCCAAAAACTGTTTTTT
CDR3 protein: CASSTNGQGQKLFF

D gene: .
clone size: .
V gene: TRBV7-3
J gene: TRBJ2-3
CDR3 DNA: TGTGCCAGCAGCTTGAGACACCTCACAGATACGCAGTATTTT
CDR3 protein: CASSLRHLTDTQYF

D gene: .
clone size: .
V gene: TRBV7-2
J gene: TRBJ1-2
CDR3 DNA: TGTGCCAGCAGCTTAGGTTGGTCAGGGAGGTATGGCTACACCTTC
CDR3 protein: CASSLGWSGRYGYTF

D gene: .
clone size: .
V gene: TRBV19
J gene: TRBJ1-3
CDR3 DNA: TGTGCCAGTAGTATGGTTCGGAGGACTGGAAACACCATATATTTT
CDR3 protein: CASSMVRRTGNTIYF

D gene: .
clone size: .
V gene: TRBV30
J gene: TRBJ1-4
CDR3 DNA: TGTGCCTGGAGTACCGGGGTCGCAACTAATGAAAAACTGTTTTTT
CDR3 protein: CAWSTGVATNEKLFF

D gene: .
clone size: .
V gene: TRBV5-1
J gene: TRBJ2-7
CDR3 DNA: TGCGCCAGCAGCTTGGACGAGACAGGCTACGAGCAGTACTTC
CDR3 protein: CASSLDETGYEQYF

D gene: .
clone size: .
V gene: TRBV12-3/TRBV12-4
J gene: TRBJ2-7
CDR3 DNA: TGTGCCAGCAGTTTAGGAGGAATCGGCGAGCAGTACTTC
CDR3 protein: CASSLGGIGEQYF

D gene: TRBD2
clone size: .
V gene: TRBV10-2
J gene: TRBJ2-5
CDR3 DNA: TGCGCCAGCAGTAGGACTAGCGCCGACCAAGAGACCCAGTACTTC
CDR3 protein: CASSRTSADQETQYF

D gene: TRBD1
clone size: once
V gene: TRBV5-1
J gene: TRBJ2-7
CDR3 DNA: TGCGCCAGCAGCATCTTGGGACAGGTCCTCTTTGACGAGCAGTACTTC
CDR3 protein: CASSILGQVLFDEQYF

D gene: TRBD1
clone size: .
V gene: TRBV7-6
J gene: TRBJ1-6
CDR3 DNA: TGTGCCAGCAGCCTAGCGACAGGGACCTTACACTTATATAATTCACCCCTCCACTTT
CDR3 protein: CASSLATGTLHLYNSPLHF

D gene: TRBD1
clone size: .
V gene: TRBV10-3
J gene: TRBJ1-3
CDR3 DNA: TGTGCCATCAGTGATGGGACAGGGGTCTCTGGAAACACCATATATTTT
CDR3 protein: CAISDGTGVSGNTIYF

D gene: TRBD2
clone size: .
V gene: TRBV3-1/TRBV3-2
J gene: TRBJ2-1
CDR3 DNA: TGTGCCAGCCGGGGGGGTTTCTATGCCTACAATGAGCAGTTCTTC
CDR3 protein: CASRGGFYAYNEQFF

D gene: .
clone size: few
V gene: TRBV7-9
J gene: TRBJ2-3
CDR3 DNA: TGTGCCAGCAGCTTCCTCGTCGCGCGAGATACGCAGTATTTT
CDR3 protein: CASSFLVARDTQYF

D gene: .
clone size: .
V gene: TRBV19
J gene: TRBJ1-3
CDR3 DNA: TGTGCCAGTAGTAGGCGGGGGGGCGCCTCTGGAAACACCATATATTTT
CDR3 protein: CASSRRGGASGNTIYF

D gene: TRBD1
clone size: .
V gene: TRBV5-1
J gene: TRBJ1-1
CDR3 DNA: TGCGCCAGCAGCTCCCGGGACAGGGACAAGAACACTGAAGCTTTCTTT
CDR3 protein: CASSSRDRDKNTEAFF

D gene: .
clone size: once
V gene: TRBV2
J gene: TRBJ1-2
CDR3 DNA: TGTGCCAGCGCACGGGTAGGGGACTATGGCTACACCTTC
CDR3 protein: CASARVGDYGYTF

D gene: .
clone size: .
V gene: TRBV2
J gene: TRBJ1-4
CDR3 DNA: TGTGCCAGCAGACTGGACTTAACTAATGAAAAACTGTTTTTT
CDR3 protein: CASRLDLTNEKLFF

D gene: TRBD2
clone size: .
V gene: TRBV6-6
J gene: TRBJ2-2
CDR3 DNA: TGTGCCAGCAGTCCCCGGGGACTAGCGGGGGCCTACCGGGAGCTGTTTTTT
CDR3 protein: CASSPRGLAGAYRELFF

D gene: TRBD1
clone size: few
V gene: TRBV19
J gene: TRBJ1-1
CDR3 DNA: TGTGCCAGTAGTATCCGACTTCCGACAGGGCCAAGAGAAGCTTTCTTT
CDR3 protein: CASSIRLPTGPREAFF

D gene: .
clone size: .
V gene: TRBV5-1
J gene: TRBJ2-3
CDR3 DNA: TGCGCCAGCAGCTTTGGCCGGGCAGATACGCAGTATTTT
CDR3 protein: CASSFGRADTQYF

D gene: TRBD1
clone size: .
V gene: TRBV24-1
J gene: TRBJ2-2
CDR3 DNA: TGTGCCACCAGTGCCGGGACAGGGGGCAACACCGGGGAGCTGTTTTTT
CDR3 protein: CATSAGTGGNTGELFF

D gene: .
clone size: medium-sized
V gene: TRBV6-6
J gene: TRBJ1-1
CDR3 DNA: TGTGCCAGCACCCTACGGGCAGGGCCTGAAGCTTTCTTT
CDR3 protein: CASTLRAGPEAFF

D gene: TRBD1
clone size: .
V gene: TRBV5-1
J gene: TRBJ2-2
CDR3 DNA: TGCGCCAGCAGCGTTTCCGGGACAGGGGGTCCCGGGGAGCTGTTTTTT
CDR3 protein: CASSVSGTGGPGELFF

D gene: .
clone size: .
V gene: TRBV24-1
J gene: TRBJ2-3
CDR3 DNA: TGTGCCACCAGTGATTTGGGGCAAGATACGCAGTATTTT
CDR3 protein: CATSDLGQDTQYF

D gene: .
clone size: .
V gene: TRBV19
J gene: TRBJ1-2
CDR3 DNA: TGTGCCAGCTACTACACCGCTCTCTCCGGCTACACCTTC
CDR3 protein: CASYYTALSGYTF

D gene: .
clone size: .
V gene: TRBV2
J gene: TRBJ2-7
CDR3 DNA: TGTGCCAGCATGGGGGGGGCCTCCTACGAGCAGTACTTC
CDR3 protein: CASMGGASYEQYF

D gene: .
clone size: once
V gene: TRBV4-1
J gene: TRBJ1-6
CDR3 DNA: TGCGCCAGCAGCCAAGAGACAGATTATAATTCACCCCTCCACTTT
CDR3 protein: CASSQETDYNSPLHF

D gene: .
clone size: .
V gene: TRBV7-9
J gene: TRBJ1-6
CDR3 DNA: TGTGCCAGCAGCTGGGACTTAAATTCACCCCTCCACTTT
CDR3 protein: CASSWDLNSPLHF

D gene: .
clone size: .
V gene: TRBV23-1
J gene: TRBJ1-3
CDR3 DNA: TGCGCCAGCAGCCGATCGGGTGGAAACACCATATATTTT
CDR3 protein: CASSRSGGNTIYF

D gene: TRBD2
clone size: .
V gene: TRBV3-1/TRBV3-2
J gene: TRBJ2-5
CDR3 DNA: TGTGCCAGCAGCCAAGAAATGAGCGGGGGGGCCTACCGGATTCAAGAGACCCAGTACTTC
CDR3 protein: CASSQEMSGGAYRIQETQYF

D gene: .
clone size: few
V gene: TRBV11-2
J gene: TRBJ2-1
CDR3 DNA: TGTGCCAGCAGCCCCATGACGGGGGGCAACAATGAGCAGTTCTTC
CDR3 protein: CASSPMTGGNNEQFF

D gene: TRBD1
clone size: .
V gene: TRBV5-1
J gene: TRBJ2-2
CDR3 DNA: TGCGCCAGCAGCTTGATAACAGGGGGAGCCGGGGAGCTGTTTTTT
CDR3 protein: CASSLITGGAGELFF

D gene: TRBD1
clone size: .
V gene: TRBV19
J gene: TRBJ1-1
CDR3 DNA: TGTGCCAGTAGCCAGGGACAGGGTAGCACTGAAGCTTTCTTT
CDR3 protein: CASSQGQGSTEAFF

D gene: .
clone size: .
V gene: TRBV15
J gene: TRBJ2-6
CDR3 DNA: TGTGCCACCAGCTCTTTACACAACGTCCTGACTTTC
CDR3 protein: CATSSLHNVLTF

D gene: TRBD2
clone size: .
V gene: TRBV5-1
J gene: TRBJ2-3
CDR3 DNA: TGCGCCAGCAGCTTGGAACCGGGGACTAGCGGGGAAGCAGATACGCAGTATTTT
CDR3 protein: CASSLEPGTSGEADTQYF

D gene: .
clone size: .
V gene: TRBV5-6
J gene: TRBJ1-5
CDR3 DNA: TGTGCCAGCAGTATGTTTGGGCAGGGGAATCAGCCCCAGCATTTT
CDR3 protein: CASSMFGQGNQPQHF

D gene: TRBD2
clone size: once
V gene: TRBV6-5
J gene: TRBJ2-3
CDR3 DNA: TGTGCCAGCAAGGCGAGCGGGGCAGATACGCAGTATTTT
CDR3 protein: CASKASGADTQYF

D gene: .
clone size: .
V gene: TRBV19
J gene: TRBJ1-1
CDR3 DNA: TGTGCCAGTATCCCCCCCGGGGGAGGGAGTGCTTTCTTT
CDR3 protein: CASIPPGGGSAFF

D gene: .
clone size: .
V gene: TRBV7-9
J gene: TRBJ2-1
CDR3 DNA: TGTGCCAGCAGCTTAAACAGTGGATCCTCCTACAATGAGCAGTTCTTC
CDR3 protein: CASSLNSGSSYNEQFF

D gene: .
clone size: .
V gene: TRBV6-5
J gene: TRBJ1-1
CDR3 DNA: TGTGCCAGCAGTTACGTGGCAGGCACTGAAGCTTTCTTT
CDR3 protein: CASSYVAGTEAFF